This TCR beta chain was captured by sequencing in a study of identical twins (dated by TCRdb to about 2016). With respect to the entire study: The study deep-sequenced TCR alpha and beta repertoires from monozygotic twins, unrelated adults of various ages and cord blood to test whether fetal clonotypes persist. Replicate twin experiments were performed at different times using different library preparation protocols to rule out contamination. Study-wide conclusions, independent of this receptor: Zero-insertion analyses could be partly confounded by invariant T cells such as MAIT and iNKT, though diverse VJ usage argued against such confounding for most clonotypes. Because the same donors could not be followed over many years, the conclusions depended on cross-sectional statistical analysis. Compared with coincidental sharing between unrelated individuals, out-of-frame TCR alpha sequences shared between twins had an excess of sequences with low generation probability. Fewer insertions were carried by abundant cord blood beta clonotypes, a similar but weaker trend appeared in young adult naive repertoires, and no such trend appeared in memory repertoires. Excess twin sharing in beta out-of-frame sequences was weaker because fewer shared sequences lowered the signal-to-noise ratio. In monozygotic twins, recombination models systematically underestimated out-of-frame TCR alpha sharing, but the models matched the sharing seen between unrelated individuals.

The germline V gene encodes CDR1 DFQATT and CDR2 SNEGSKA (reference sequence). A distance of 12 bases separates the germline ends of V and J, which lose 4 bases and 0 bases respectively. Reading from cysteine to phenylalanine, the CDR3 counts 14 amino acids. Only the CDR3 DNA is retained, 42 bases long and in frame from the first base. There are a few counts of this clonotype. There is no known antigen for this receptor. No clone much larger than this one lies a single base away; base qualities are absent. Every donor in the study was a healthy Caucasian. The twin cohort comprised three pairs of female monozygotic twins, all aged roughly 18 to 30 years. Miltenyi CD45RO+ enrichment and human naive T-cell isolation kits were used to isolate memory (CD45RO+) and naive T cells from PBMC. The library was made by 5' RACE. TCRdb lists the instrument as Illumina HiSeq 2000. Template switching added a universal primer binding site, and the final cDNA carried a unique molecular identifier that allowed TCR cDNA molecules to be counted accurately. Specific primers in the conserved constant-segment region were used to synthesize first-strand cDNA for the TCR alpha and beta chains. Each cDNA library was double barcoded, with a SMART-Mk sample barcode plus Illumina barcodes, to control for contamination. Two successive PCR steps introduced TruSeq adapter sequences along with Illumina sample barcodes. The Illumina HiSeq platform was used with custom primers to sequence TCR alpha and beta cDNA libraries. Concerning the study's data processing: MiGEC processed the raw reads to extract unique molecular identifiers, while MiXCR was used to determine the CDR3 positions. For each individual, recombination models were inferred using an EM algorithm with the repgenHMM and IGoR tools. Shared clonotype analysis was performed with the tcR package in R, normalizing sharing by the product of cloneset sizes. To study raw recombination without the effects of thymic and clonal selection, out-of-frame nonproductive sequences were analyzed. TCRdb's own reprocessing of the public reads used fastp at Q25 and MiXCR and kept productive beta chains. Records with the same CDR3 protein are collapsed into one entry carrying the most frequent genes and DNA. For this entry, the V and J calls and clone size follow TCRdb and not the study's own pipeline. Counted in this sample were about 280,000 distinct CDR3 sequences; under 9% of them appeared once. The ten top clones hold approximately 2.1% of the sample.

These data were also reused for a study on yellow fever vaccine responses in identical twins. From the second report: According to the authors, the vaccine-induced T cell response in identical twins seemed to be partly convergent and partly specific to each individual. Focusing on identical twins, the study followed the T cell clones that responded to the vaccine, and did so with precision.

The sequenced sample was memory (CD45RO+) T cells sorted from blood. In light of the paper, this sample's cell subset or site label describes: CD45RO+ enriched T cells. This sequence originates from a woman aged 18-30 years in good health. The sequence is built from TRBV20-1 and TRBJ1-1; no D gene can be assigned with confidence. CDR3 reads: CSAIGRQMNTEAFF. The DNA reads as follows: TGCAGTGCTATCGGTCGGCAAATGAACACTGAAGCTTTCTTT.